The 24 T cell receptor beta chains below were found in one sample sequenced in a study of T cell repertoires and HLA-DP antigens. Antigens for these TCRs are unknown. Libraries were prepared by immunoSEQ multiplex PCR; TCRdb keeps only in-frame clonotypes and omits some of them. The sample records fewer than 95,000 clones, about 89% being singletons. What was sequenced was CD4+ T cells from PBMCs. These receptors all stem from a man aged 45-60 years in good health and CMV-seronegative.

The chain links TRBV14 to TRBJ1-1; D gene ambiguous. V lost 1 base and J lost 2, with 11 bases in between. The CDR3 consists of 15 residues. Germline CDR1 SGHDN, CDR2 FVKESK. The chain's CDR3 is CASSQAGRANTEAFF. DNA of the CDR3: TGTGCCAGCAGCCAAGCCGGACGCGCCAACACTGAAGCTTTCTTT. Full variable domain (missing parts from reference TRBV14 and TRBJ1-1): EAGVTQFPSHSVIEKGQTVTLRCDPISGHDNLYWYRRVMGKEIKFLLHFVKESKQDESGMPNNRFLAERTGGTYSTLKVQPAELEDSGVYFCASSQAGRANTEAFFGQGTRLTVV.

The chain has TRBV2 and TRBJ1-1; D is uncertain. Trimming cost V 4 bases and J 0 bases, with 15 bases left between them. This CDR3 has 16 residues. The germline CDR1 and CDR2 sequences are SNHLY and FYNNEI. CDR3 loop: CASSVPGGRLNTEAFF. The DNA of the CDR3 is TGTGCCAGCAGTGTCCCGGGAGGCCGTTTGAACACTGAAGCTTTCTTT. Using reference TRBV2 and TRBJ1-1 for the parts outside the CDR3, the full variable domain is EPEVTQTPSHQVTQMGQEVILRCVPISNHLYFYWYRQILGQKVEFLVSFYNNEISEKSEIFDDQFSVERPDGSNFTLKIRSTKLEDSAMYFCASSVPGGRLNTEAFFGQGTRLTVV.

The rearrangement links TRBV5-6 to TRBJ2-5, with TRBD2 matching over 14 bases. Germline V gene lookup returns CDR1 SGHDT and CDR2 YYEEEE. V lost 1 base, J lost 2 bases, and 4 bases stayed unmatched. This CDR3 comprises 17 residues. CDR3 region: CASSLPGTSGGQETQYF. The CDR3, as DNA: TGTGCCAGCAGCTTGCCTGGGACTAGCGGGGGACAAGAGACCCAGTACTTC.

The DNA for the CDR3 is TGTGCCAGCATACGGGACCCCTACGAGCAGTACTTC. Amino acid sequence: CASIRDPYEQYF. The chain is built from TRBV2 and TRBJ2-7; D is tentatively TRBD1 or TRBD2 (5 bases each). This CDR3 region has 12 residues. Germline CDR1 SNHLY, CDR2 FYNNEI. Trimming took off 7 bases at V and 2 bases at J, with 9 bases between the two ends.

This clone was counted a few times. This chain links TRBV5-4 with TRBJ2-3; D remains unclear. This CDR3 has 14 residues. Germline assignment: CDR1 SGHNT and CDR2 YYREEE (reference sequence). V was cut by 2 bases and J by 2 bases, with 9 bases left in between. The CDR3 region has the DNA TGTGCCAGCAGCTTTACGGGCGTCACAGATACGCAGTATTTT. Residues: CASSFTGVTDTQYF.

The genes are TRBV7-8 and TRBJ1-5; D possibly corresponds to TRBD1 (5 bases). Germline V CDR1 and CDR2: SGHVS, FQNEAQ. This CDR3 has 14 residues. V lost 1 base and J 5 bases, leaving 9 bases between the germline ends. The DNA for the CDR3 is TGTGCCAGCAGCTTAGGGGGCGGGGATCAGCCCCAGCATTTT. Its translation is CASSLGGGDQPQHF.

J is TRBJ1-3 and V is TRBV18; D remains unclear. The V end was cut by 2 bases, the J end by 0 bases, with 8 bases between. Per germline, CDR1 KGHSH and CDR2 LQKENI. The CDR3 has 15 amino acids. Here the CDR3 DNA reads TGTGCCAGCTCACCAGCACAGAGCTCTGGAAACACCATATATTTT. Amino acid sequence: CASSPAQSSGNTIYF.

The rearrangement uses TRBV27 and TRBJ2-3; 11 bases match TRBD2. V gave up 4 bases and J gave up 6 bases; unmatched junction bases: 9. Germline V gene sequence: CDR1 MNHEY, CDR2 SMNVEV (reference sequence). The CDR3 length is 16 residues. The CDR3 sequence: CASSSLAGAQRDTQYF. The CDR3 region has the DNA TGTGCCAGCAGTTCACTAGCGGGAGCTCAGAGGGATACGCAGTATTTT.

The chain joins TRBV6-4 to TRBJ2-7; TRBD1 might be the D (5 bases). Germline CDR1 is MRHNA and CDR2 is SNTAGT. Trimming stripped 11 bases from V and 5 bases from J, with 13 bases between. CDR3 length: 11 residues. The CDR3 protein is CAGRTNHEQYF. The DNA of the CDR3 is TGTGCCGGCCGGACAAACCACGAGCAGTACTTC.

The J gene is TRBJ2-2, the V gene TRBV27; no clear D. Germline V gene data show CDR1 as MNHEY and CDR2 as SMNVEV (reference sequence). There are 13 residues in the CDR3. Trimming left V 6 bases short and J 4 bases short, with 9 bases between. Here the CDR3 DNA reads TGTGCCAGCAGACCAGCGATCACCGGGGAGCTGTTTTTT. Translation gives CASRPAITGELFF.

V gene TRBV19 combines with J gene TRBJ1-1; TRBD1 matches 8 bases. Germline V lookup: CDR1 LNHDA, CDR2 SQIVND (reference sequence). The ends lost 10 bases at V and 4 bases at J; junction bases unmatched: 11. CDR3 length: 14 residues. CDR3 in amino acids: CATGPDRGVTEAFF. CDR3 DNA sequence: TGTGCCACCGGGCCAGACAGGGGCGTCACTGAAGCTTTCTTT.

Comment on this clone: Germline is not matched at one junction end, which may reflect a read error. J is TRBJ2-4 and V is TRBV11-2; D is perhaps TRBD1 (6 bases). Germline CDR1 and CDR2: SGHAT and FQNNGV. The CDR3 spans 11 residues. CDR3 coding DNA: TGTGCCAGCAGCTTAGGCCAGGGGTGGCACTTC. Its protein product is CASSLGQGWHF.

The rearrangement uses TRBV19 and TRBJ2-7; tentatively, D is TRBD2 (6 bases). V was clipped by 5 bases and J by 3 bases, with 14 bases between them. This CDR3 has 14 amino acids. The germline V gene encodes CDR1 LNHDA and CDR2 SQIVND (reference sequence). Here the CDR3 reads CASSPQAGFYEQYF. CDR3 DNA: TGTGCCAGTAGTCCTCAAGCGGGTTTCTACGAGCAGTACTTC.

This chain uses TRBV6-5 with TRBJ2-3; 7 nucleotides align to TRBD2. The V gene end was trimmed by 2 bases and the J gene end by 8 bases; junction bases not matched to a gene: 7. The CDR3 covers 14 residues. The germline gives CDR1 MNHEY, CDR2 SVGAGI. DNA of the CDR3: TGTGCCAGCAGTTACGGGGCCACGGGAGGTACGCAGTATTTT. It specifies CASSYGATGGTQYF.

The gene calls are TRBV27 and TRBJ1-1; D unresolved. The CDR3 has 14 amino acids. V was clipped by 3 bases and J by 4 bases, with 12 bases between them. CDR1 MNHEY and CDR2 SMNVEV come from the germline V gene (reference sequence). CDR3 region: CASSFMARATEAFF. CDR3 in DNA: TGTGCCAGCAGTTTCATGGCGAGGGCCACTGAAGCTTTCTTT.

This clone is medium-sized in the sample. This chain joins TRBV5-4 and TRBJ1-4, with 8 bases lining up with TRBD1. Germline V CDR1 and CDR2: SGHNT, YYREEE (reference sequence). The CDR3 extends over 14 amino acids. Trimming removed 3 bases from V and 6 bases from J; junction bases left unmatched: 4. The CDR3 spells CASSSQGADEKLFF. Here the CDR3 DNA reads TGTGCCAGCAGCTCTCAGGGGGCGGATGAAAAACTGTTTTTT.

The chain joins TRBV6-1 to TRBJ2-7; perhaps D is TRBD1 or TRBD2 (7 bases each). CDR1 and CDR2 from the germline V gene are MNHNS and SASEGT. This CDR3 has 13 amino acids. Trimming left V 7 bases short and J 5 bases short, with 15 bases between. CDR3 DNA: TGTGCCAGCAACCAACAGGGGACTAACGAGCAGTACTTC. Its translation: CASNQQGTNEQYF.

The CDR3 DNA follows: TGTGCCAGCAGTGATCCCCGGGACAGGGCGAACACCGGGGAGCTGTTTTTT. Translation gives CASSDPRDRANTGELFF. The chain joins TRBV6-1 to TRBJ2-2; 9 nucleotides line up with TRBD1. This CDR3 contains 17 residues. V lost 3 bases, J lost 0 bases, and 5 bases stayed unmatched. Germline assignment: CDR1 MNHNS and CDR2 SASEGT.

The sample holds one count of this clone. V and J are TRBV30 and TRBJ2-5; D is uncertain. With 3 bases removed from V and 5 bases from J, the gap between germline ends came to 10 bases. The CDR3 is 12 residues long. Germline loops: CDR1 GTSNPN, CDR2 SVGIG (reference sequence). CDR3 amino acids: CAWRPGWETQYF. Written as DNA, the CDR3 is TGTGCCTGGAGACCGGGCTGGGAGACCCAGTACTTC.

Judged by abundance, this clone is medium-sized (0.01 to 0.1%). V is TRBV19 and J is TRBJ1-5, with a tentative D call TRBD1 (6 bases). The V gene lost 4 bases and the J gene lost 0 bases, with 13 bases spanning the gap. The CDR3 is 16 amino acids. Per the germline V gene, CDR1 is LNHDA and CDR2 is SQIVND (reference sequence). In DNA form, the CDR3 reads TGTGCCAGTAGTAAAGGACAGACCTATAGCAATCAGCCCCAGCATTTT. This codes for CASSKGQTYSNQPQHF.

The rearrangement links TRBV18 to TRBJ2-7; weak D call: TRBD1 (7 bases). The CDR3 length is 16 residues. Germline lookup yields CDR1 KGHSH and CDR2 LQKENI. The V end lost 6 bases, the J end lost 2 bases, and 20 bases lay between the germline ends. In DNA form, the CDR3 reads TGTGCCAGCTCCGCCCTTTCGGGGGACAGAACCTACGAGCAGTACTTC. It codes for CASSALSGDRTYEQYF.

V usage is TRBV6-5 and J usage is TRBJ2-4; D could derive from TRBD1 or TRBD2 (5 bases each). The CDR3 runs to 16 residues. The V gene's germline CDR1 is MNHEY and CDR2 SVGAGI. V lost 3 bases and J 5 bases, leaving 17 bases between the germline ends. CDR3: CASSYFGWDAQNIQYF. CDR3 coding DNA: TGTGCCAGCAGTTATTTCGGATGGGACGCCCAAAACATTCAGTACTTC.

The rearrangement links TRBV30 to TRBJ2-4, with TRBD2 identical over 8 bases. Germline loops: CDR1 GTSNPN, CDR2 SVGIG (reference sequence). The CDR3 has 14 residues. The V gene end was trimmed by 4 bases and the J gene end by 2 bases; junction bases not matched to a gene: 4. CDR3 DNA sequence: TGTGCCTGGACGGGGGGGGCATCCAAAAACATTCAGTACTTC. Translated: CAWTGGASKNIQYF.

The chain employs TRBV6-5 and TRBJ1-4; no reliable D call. The CDR3 spans 14 residues. The V and J ends lost 5 bases and 3 bases respectively, with 10 bases between them. Germline CDR1 is MNHEY and CDR2 is SVGAGI. The CDR3 DNA reads as TGTGCCAGCAGTCGCCTAGGGTCTAATGAAAAACTGTTTTTT. Translation gives CASSRLGSNEKLFF.